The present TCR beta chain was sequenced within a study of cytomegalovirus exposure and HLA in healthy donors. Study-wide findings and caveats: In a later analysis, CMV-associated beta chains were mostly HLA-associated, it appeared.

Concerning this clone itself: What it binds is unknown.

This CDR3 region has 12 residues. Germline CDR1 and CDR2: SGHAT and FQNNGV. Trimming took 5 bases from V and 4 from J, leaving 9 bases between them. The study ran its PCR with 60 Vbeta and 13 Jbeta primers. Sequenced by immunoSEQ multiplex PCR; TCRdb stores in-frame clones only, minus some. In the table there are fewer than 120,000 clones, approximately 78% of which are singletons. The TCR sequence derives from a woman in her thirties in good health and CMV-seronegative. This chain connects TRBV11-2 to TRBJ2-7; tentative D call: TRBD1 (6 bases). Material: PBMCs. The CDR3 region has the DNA TGTGCCAGCAGCGCCAGGGGTTACGAGCAGTACTTC. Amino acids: CASSARGYEQYF.